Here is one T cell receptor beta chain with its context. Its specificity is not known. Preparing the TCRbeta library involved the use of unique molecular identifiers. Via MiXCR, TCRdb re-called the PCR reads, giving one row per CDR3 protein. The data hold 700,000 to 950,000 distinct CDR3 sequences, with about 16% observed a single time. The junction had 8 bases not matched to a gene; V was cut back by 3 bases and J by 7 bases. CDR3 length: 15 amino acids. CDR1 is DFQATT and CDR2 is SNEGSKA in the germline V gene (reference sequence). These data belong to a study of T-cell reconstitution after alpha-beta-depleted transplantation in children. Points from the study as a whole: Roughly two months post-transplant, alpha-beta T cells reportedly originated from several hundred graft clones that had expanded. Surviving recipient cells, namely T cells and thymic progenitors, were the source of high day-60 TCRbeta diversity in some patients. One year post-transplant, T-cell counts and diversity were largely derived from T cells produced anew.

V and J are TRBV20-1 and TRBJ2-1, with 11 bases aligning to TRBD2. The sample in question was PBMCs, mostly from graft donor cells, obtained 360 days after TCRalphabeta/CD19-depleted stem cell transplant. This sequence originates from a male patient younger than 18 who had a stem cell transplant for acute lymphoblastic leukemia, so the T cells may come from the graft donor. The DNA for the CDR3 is TGCAGTGCTAGGGCACTAGCGGGAGCTCGGAATGAGCAGTTCTTC. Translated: CSARALAGARNEQFF.